This T cell receptor (beta chain) was identified during a study of T cell changes during pregnancy in multiple sclerosis. Generated by immunoSEQ multiplex PCR, the TCRdb table keeps only in-frame clones and is missing some. The table shows around 65,000 clones, with 88% occurring only once. This TCR was recovered from a female donor with multiple sclerosis, enrolled in a pregnancy study. The specimen comprised peripheral blood, sampled in the first trimester of pregnancy.

CDR3 amino acids: CASSPRAGVKDTQYF. Here the CDR3 DNA reads TGTGCCAGCAGTCCTCGAGCGGGAGTGAAAGATACGCAGTATTTT. The rearrangement joins TRBV28 to TRBJ2-3, with TRBD2 matching 8 bases. J gave up 5 bases and V 5 bases, and 9 bases lay outside the gene matches. Germline V gene sequence: CDR1 MDHEN, CDR2 SYDVKM. The CDR3 runs 15 residues.